This entry describes one TCR beta chain. Antigen specificity is unknown. Assay used: immunoSEQ multiplex PCR; TCRdb lists only in-frame clones, some missing. The top ten clones hold more than 0.25% of a sample with tens of thousands of clones, about 88% of them seen once. The data are from a study of graft-versus-host responses after intestinal transplantation. Study background: Recipients were all induced with anti-thymocyte globulin, then given tacrolimus and steroids for 2 to 3 years.

V lost 8 bases and J lost 6, with 20 bases in between. The CDR3 covers 14 residues. From germline, CDR1 is MNHNS and CDR2 SASEGT. This sequence joins TRBV6-1 and TRBJ2-7, with D perhaps matching TRBD1 (6 bases). This specimen was unstimulated CD4+ T cells sorted from spleen or lymph node cells, taken before transplant. This clonotype was sampled from a human donor who was the organ donor for an intestinal transplant. The CDR3 is CASCRGAPQGEQYF. The CDR3 DNA sequence: TGTGCCAGCTGCAGGGGCGCCCCTCAGGGCGAGCAGTACTTC.